A single sample is the source of the 30 T cell receptor beta chains below, sequenced in a study of OX40 agonist ivuxolimab in advanced cancers. Profiling relied on immunoSEQ multiplex PCR, and the TCRdb table lists in-frame clones only, not all of them. The table shows 50,000 to 70,000 clones, with about 86% occurring only once. Specimen: CD4+ or CD8+ T cells sorted from blood, collected in a trial of the OX40 agonist ivuxolimab. These receptors were collected from an adult with an advanced solid tumor such as melanoma, head and neck, liver or kidney cancer.

The rearrangement uses TRBV5-1 and TRBJ2-3; weak D call: TRBD2 (7 bases). CDR1 and CDR2 (germline): SGHRS, YFSETQ. V gave up 0 bases and J gave up 5 bases, with 16 bases separating them. The CDR3 runs to 16 residues. CDR3 sequence (DNA): TGCGCCAGCAGCTTGGAAGGGGGGGGCCGTAGAGATACGCAGTATTTT. It specifies CASSLEGGGRRDTQYF.

The gene calls are TRBV2 and TRBJ2-1; D unresolved. The CDR3 runs 11 residues. The germline V gene encodes CDR1 SNHLY and CDR2 FYNNEI. The V end was cut by 8 bases, the J end by 3 bases, with 5 bases between. The CDR3 reads CASLNYNEQFF. The CDR3 DNA reads TGTGCCAGCTTAAACTACAATGAGCAGTTCTTC.

V and J are TRBV12-5 and TRBJ2-1; 8 bases fit TRBD2. The CDR3 has 17 amino acids. The ends lost 1 base at V and 4 bases at J; junction bases unmatched: 9. Germline CDR1 and CDR2: LGHNT and FRNRAP. The CDR3 here is CASGLGGGTSTYNEQFF. In nucleotides, the CDR3 is TGTGCTAGTGGTTTGGGCGGGGGGACTTCCACGTACAATGAGCAGTTCTTC.

This clone occurred a few times. The chain uses TRBV9 and TRBJ1-1; tentative D call: TRBD1 (6 bases). This CDR3 spans 14 amino acids. The germline V and J ends were trimmed by 0 bases and 4 bases, with 10 bases remaining between them. CDR1 SGDLS and CDR2 YYNGEE come from the germline V gene. The CDR3 coding sequence is TGTGCCAGCAGCGTAGCAGGGGCAGGCACTGAAGCTTTCTTT. Its protein is CASSVAGAGTEAFF.

V usage is TRBV6-6 and J usage is TRBJ2-1; no definite D call. There are 12 residues in the CDR3. Germline CDR1 is MNHNY and CDR2 is SVGAGI (reference sequence). V was pared by 6 bases and J by 4 bases, with 7 bases between. This CDR3 is CASRTEYNEQFF. The CDR3 coding sequence is TGTGCCAGCAGAACCGAATACAATGAGCAGTTCTTC.

This clone turned up a few times. This chain joins TRBV19 and TRBJ2-7; tentatively, D is TRBD2 (5 bases). Germline values: CDR1 LNHDA, CDR2 SQIVND (reference sequence). V shed 2 bases and J shed 5 bases, with 7 bases lying between them. This CDR3 comprises 12 residues. The DNA of the CDR3 is TGTGCCAGTAGTATAACCGGGAACGAGCAGTACTTC. This translates into CASSITGNEQYF. Based on the CDR3 plus reference TRBV19 and TRBJ2-7, the full variable domain is DGGITQSPKYLFRKEGQNVTLSCEQNLNHDAMYWYRQDPGQGLRLIYYSQIVNDFQKGDIAEGYSVSREKKESFPLTVTSAQKNPTAFYLCASSITGNEQYFGPGTRLTVT.

The V gene is TRBV18, the J gene TRBJ2-7, with TRBD1 as a possible D gene (6 bases). Germline values: CDR1 KGHSH, CDR2 LQKENI. CDR3 size: 14 residues. The V gene lost 5 bases and the J gene lost 2 bases, with 13 bases spanning the gap. The CDR3 spells CASSAVQGTYEQYF. CDR3 coding DNA: TGTGCCAGCTCAGCCGTACAGGGAACCTACGAGCAGTACTTC.

The rearrangement links TRBV7-8 to TRBJ2-3; the match to TRBD2 covers 13 bases. Germline-derived CDR1 and CDR2 are SGHVS and FQNEAQ. V lost 0 bases, J lost 0 bases, and 12 bases stayed unmatched. The CDR3 length is 21 residues. The CDR3 sequence: CASSLALATSGRASSTDTQYF. CDR3 nucleotides: TGTGCCAGCAGCTTAGCCTTAGCAACTAGCGGGAGGGCCTCGAGCACAGATACGCAGTATTTT. Combining the CDR3 with reference TRBV7-8 and TRBJ2-3 gives the whole variable domain GAGVSQSPRYKVAKRGQDVALRCDPISGHVSLFWYQQALGQGPEFLTYFQNEAQLDKSGLPSDRFFAERPEGSVSTLKIQRTQQEDSAVYLCASSLALATSGRASSTDTQYFGPGTRLTVL.

In its sample, this clone was seen once. The chain links TRBV7-2 to TRBJ2-7, with TRBD2 identical over 7 bases. Germline V gene sequence: CDR1 SGHTA, CDR2 FQGNSA. The J segment lost 8 bases and the V segment lost 4 bases, leaving 14 bases of the junction unmatched. CDR3 length: 15 residues. CDR3 region: CASSSIGTTHFQQYF. DNA for the CDR3: TGTGCCAGCAGCTCCATTGGGACTACCCATTTCCAGCAGTACTTC.

CDR3 in DNA: TGTGCCAGCAGTCGGGGACAGGGGGCGCCCGGGGAGCTGTTTTTT. The encoded protein is CASSRGQGAPGELFF. This chain uses TRBV9 with TRBJ2-2, with 12 bases lining up with TRBD1. The germline CDR1 and CDR2 sequences are SGDLS and YYNGEE. V dropped 5 bases and J dropped 6; count of bases not matched to a gene: 5. This CDR3 is 15 amino acids long.

This clone has a handful of counts. The genes are TRBV10-1 and TRBJ2-2; D not resolved. The V end lost 10 bases, the J end lost 4 bases, and 13 bases lay between the germline ends. CDR1 is WNHNN, CDR2 SYGVQD, per germline (reference sequence). The CDR3 is made up of 13 amino acids. The CDR3 spells CATSRVGTGELFF. The CDR3 DNA follows: TGCGCCACCAGCCGGGTTGGCACCGGGGAGCTGTTTTTT.

V gene TRBV5-1 combines with J gene TRBJ2-4, with a tentative D call TRBD2 (6 bases). The germline V and J ends were trimmed by 3 bases and 9 bases, with 13 bases remaining between them. Germline CDR1 SGHRS, CDR2 YFSETQ. The CDR3 sequence is 13 residues long. The CDR3 here is CASSSAVGGIQYF. In DNA form, the CDR3 reads TGCGCCAGCAGCTCAGCGGTCGGGGGCATTCAGTACTTC. Variable domain in full (rest from reference TRBV5-1 and TRBJ2-4): KAGVTQTPRYLIKTRGQQVTLSCSPISGHRSVSWYQQTPGQGLQFLFEYFSETQRNKGNFPGRFSGRQFSNSRSEMNVSTLELGDSALYLCASSSAVGGIQYFGAGTRLSVL.

The chain is built from TRBV19 and TRBJ2-7; D not resolved. Trimming removed 9 bases from V and 0 bases from J, with 18 bases in between. The CDR3 runs to 15 residues. Germline V gene lookup returns CDR1 LNHDA and CDR2 SQIVND (reference sequence). The CDR3 region is CASSSGGADSYEQYF. The CDR3 region has the DNA TGTGCCAGCTCTTCCGGCGGAGCCGACTCCTACGAGCAGTACTTC. The full variable domain, completed using reference TRBV19 and TRBJ2-7, is DGGITQSPKYLFRKEGQNVTLSCEQNLNHDAMYWYRQDPGQGLRLIYYSQIVNDFQKGDIAEGYSVSREKKESFPLTVTSAQKNPTAFYLCASSSGGADSYEQYFGPGTRLTVT.

This chain joins TRBV30 and TRBJ2-7; no clear D. Deletions cut 0 bases from V and 0 bases from J, with 9 bases between. Germline CDR1 is GTSNPN and CDR2 is SVGIG (reference sequence). This CDR3 has 14 residues. The chain's CDR3 is CAWSVNFYSYEQYF. Written as DNA, the CDR3 is TGTGCCTGGAGTGTAAATTTCTACTCCTACGAGCAGTACTTC.

This chain joins TRBV10-3 and TRBJ1-3, with no clear D. Germline loops: CDR1 ENHRY, CDR2 SYGVKD. Trimming cost V 7 bases and J 0 bases, with 7 bases left between them. CDR3 size: 13 residues. The CDR3 bases are TGTGCCATCACTGCCGCCTCTGGAAACACCATATATTTT. Its translation is CAITAASGNTIYF.

The rearrangement joins TRBV27 to TRBJ2-7; no firm D call. The V end was cut by 5 bases, the J end by 2 bases, with 13 bases between. The length of the CDR3 is 14 residues. CDR1 is MNHEY and CDR2 is SMNVEV in the germline V gene (reference sequence). CDR3 loop: CASSNTGFAYEQYF. DNA of the CDR3: TGTGCCAGCAGTAATACCGGGTTCGCCTACGAGCAGTACTTC.

The chain combines TRBV28 with TRBJ1-4, with D maybe TRBD1 (5 bases). In germline, CDR1 is MDHEN, CDR2 SYDVKM. This CDR3 has 15 residues. Trimming cost V 5 bases and J 1 base, with 11 bases left between them. CDR3 sequence reads: CASSPWGGTNEKLFF. The CDR3 DNA is TGTGCCAGCAGTCCCTGGGGGGGAACTAATGAAAAACTGTTTTTT.

This sequence joins TRBV18 and TRBJ2-2; D gene ambiguous. The CDR3 is made up of 14 amino acids. V shed 4 bases and J shed 5 bases, with 11 bases lying between them. Germline values: CDR1 KGHSH, CDR2 LQKENI. CDR3 sequence reads: CASSRIRDTGELFF. Written as DNA, the CDR3 is TGTGCCAGCTCACGCATCAGAGATACCGGGGAGCTGTTTTTT.

The chain uses TRBV6-6 and TRBJ2-1; D remains unclear. Germline assignment: CDR1 MNHNY and CDR2 SVGAGI (reference sequence). The CDR3 has 14 residues. Trimming took off 5 bases at V and 3 bases at J, with 11 bases between the two ends. CDR3 DNA sequence: TGTGCCAGCAGTCCCCGCGGTAGCTACAATGAGCAGTTCTTC. It encodes CASSPRGSYNEQFF.

The rearrangement joins TRBV28 to TRBJ2-7; D is possibly TRBD1 (6 bases). CDR1 is MDHEN and CDR2 is SYDVKM in the germline V gene. Trimming stripped 3 bases from V and 6 bases from J, with 21 bases between. There are 16 residues in the CDR3. In DNA form, the CDR3 reads TGTGCCAGCAGTTTGCCTCGGGACACCCCCCGGTTCGAGCAGTACTTC. Translating it yields CASSLPRDTPRFEQYF. The full variable domain, in which reference TRBV28 and TRBJ2-7 provide the parts outside the CDR3, is DVKVTQSSRYLVKRTGEKVFLECVQDMDHENMFWYRQDPGLGLRLIYFSYDVKMKEKGDIPEGYSVSREKKERFSLILESASTNQTSMYLCASSLPRDTPRFEQYFGPGTRLTVT.

The CDR3 nucleotides are TGTGCCAGCAATTTACACCAGGGCTACGAGCAGTACTTC. This translates into CASNLHQGYEQYF. The chain carries TRBV6-1 and TRBJ2-7, with a tentative D call TRBD1 (5 bases). Germline CDR1 and CDR2: MNHNS and SASEGT. The CDR3 runs to 13 residues. The ends were cut back, 7 bases at V and 3 bases at J, with 13 bases in the middle.

The V call is TRBV5-6, the J call TRBJ2-3; D may be TRBD1 or TRBD2 (5 bases each). Germline CDR1 and CDR2: SGHDT and YYEEEE. This CDR3 spans 15 amino acids. Trimming removed 0 bases from V and 5 bases from J, with 13 bases in between. The CDR3, as DNA: TGTGCCAGCAGCTTGGCCGAGGGGTTTGGAGATACGCAGTATTTT. Translating it yields CASSLAEGFGDTQYF.

Regarding this clone: The sample has other DNA sequences that encode this CDR3 too. The V and J genes are TRBV5-1 and TRBJ2-3, with no clear D. Germline CDR1 and CDR2: SGHRS and YFSETQ. V was shortened by 2 bases and J by 0 bases, with 1 base between the two germline ends. The CDR3 is made up of 12 amino acids. The CDR3 bases are TGCGCCAGCAGCTTTAGCACAGATACGCAGTATTTT. Its translation is CASSFSTDTQYF. Filled out from reference TRBV5-1 and TRBJ2-3, the complete variable domain reads KAGVTQTPRYLIKTRGQQVTLSCSPISGHRSVSWYQQTPGQGLQFLFEYFSETQRNKGNFPGRFSGRQFSNSRSEMNVSTLELGDSALYLCASSFSTDTQYFGPGTRLTVL.

This sequence joins TRBV5-1 and TRBJ1-6; 8 positions match TRBD1. Losses at the gene ends were 2 bases for V and 7 bases for J; bases not matched to a gene: 5. The CDR3 runs 15 residues. Germline CDR1 SGHRS, CDR2 YFSETQ. The CDR3 sequence is CASSLLGTGNSPLHF. The CDR3, as DNA: TGCGCCAGCAGCTTACTCGGGACAGGAAATTCACCCCTCCACTTT.

The rearrangement uses TRBV6-5 and TRBJ2-2; D possibly corresponds to TRBD2 (5 bases). V was trimmed by 8 bases and J by 2 bases, leaving 15 bases between them. This CDR3 region has 15 residues. Germline V gene sequence: CDR1 MNHEY, CDR2 SVGAGI. CDR3 protein: CASSLRTFNTGELFF. Here the CDR3 DNA reads TGTGCCAGCTCCCTACGGACTTTTAACACCGGGGAGCTGTTTTTT.

The chain carries TRBV7-6 and TRBJ2-7; D could derive from TRBD1 or TRBD2 (5 bases each). Germline V lookup: CDR1 SGHVS, CDR2 FNYEAQ. The CDR3 has 15 residues. V was cut by 2 bases and J by 3 bases, with 14 bases left in between. DNA of the CDR3: TGTGCCAGCAGCTTAATAGGGGACGGTGGCTACGAGCAGTACTTC. Translating gives CASSLIGDGGYEQYF. Supplemented by reference TRBV7-6 and TRBJ2-7, the full variable domain reads GAGVSQSPRYKVTKRGQDVALRCDPISGHVSLYWYRQALGQGPEFLTYFNYEAQQDKSGLPNDRFSAERPEGSISTLTIQRTEQRDSAMYRCASSLIGDGGYEQYFGPGTRLTVT.

This clone came up a few times. The CDR3 bases are TGTGCCAGCCAATCCGACAGGGACAATCAGCCCCAGCATTTT. Amino acids: CASQSDRDNQPQHF. The chain joins TRBV18 to TRBJ1-5; 7 bases align to TRBD1. Germline values: CDR1 KGHSH, CDR2 LQKENI. The CDR3 consists of 14 residues. The junction had 7 bases not matched to a gene; V was cut back by 8 bases and J by 3 bases.

V gene TRBV28 combines with J gene TRBJ2-1; TRBD2 matches at 12 bases. CDR3 length: 16 residues. V dropped 6 bases and J dropped 6; count of bases not matched to a gene: 9. The germline gives CDR1 MDHEN, CDR2 SYDVKM. CDR3 sequence (DNA): TGTGCCAGCAGCCGTGGACTAGCGGGAATACGCAATGAGCAGTTCTTC. It specifies CASSRGLAGIRNEQFF.

This clone was observed a handful of times. The V and J genes are TRBV7-9 and TRBJ2-3, with a possible D match to TRBD1 (7 bases). V was pared by 5 bases and J by 0 bases, with 12 bases between. The CDR3 loop spans 15 amino acids. Looked up from germline, CDR1 is SEHNR and CDR2 is FQNEAQ (reference sequence). CDR3 residues: CASSLTGTSTDTQYF. The CDR3 DNA follows: TGTGCCAGCAGCCTGACAGGGACTAGCACAGATACGCAGTATTTT.

The chain is built from TRBV19 and TRBJ2-1, with D hard to call. The V and J ends lost 10 bases and 9 bases respectively, with 19 bases between them. The CDR3 covers 13 residues. Germline CDR1 LNHDA, CDR2 SQIVND (reference sequence). CDR3: CATKVPGAGEQFF. CDR3 bases: TGTGCCACAAAGGTCCCCGGAGCTGGTGAGCAGTTCTTC. Together with reference TRBV19 and TRBJ2-1, the CDR3 gives the full variable domain: DGGITQSPKYLFRKEGQNVTLSCEQNLNHDAMYWYRQDPGQGLRLIYYSQIVNDFQKGDIAEGYSVSREKKESFPLTVTSAQKNPTAFYLCATKVPGAGEQFFGPGTRLTVL.